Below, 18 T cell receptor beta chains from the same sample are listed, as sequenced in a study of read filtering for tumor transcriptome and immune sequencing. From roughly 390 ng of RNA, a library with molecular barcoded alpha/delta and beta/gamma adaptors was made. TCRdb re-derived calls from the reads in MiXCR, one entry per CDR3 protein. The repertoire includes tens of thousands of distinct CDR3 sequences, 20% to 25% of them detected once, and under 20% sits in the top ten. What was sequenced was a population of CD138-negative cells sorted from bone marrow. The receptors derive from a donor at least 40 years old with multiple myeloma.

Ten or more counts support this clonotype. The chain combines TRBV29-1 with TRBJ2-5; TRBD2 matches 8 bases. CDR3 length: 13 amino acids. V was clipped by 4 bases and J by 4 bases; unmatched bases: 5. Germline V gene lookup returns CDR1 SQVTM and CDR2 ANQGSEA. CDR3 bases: TGCAGCGTTGGGGCGGGAGGCCGAGAGACCCAGTACTTC. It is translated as CSVGAGGRETQYF.

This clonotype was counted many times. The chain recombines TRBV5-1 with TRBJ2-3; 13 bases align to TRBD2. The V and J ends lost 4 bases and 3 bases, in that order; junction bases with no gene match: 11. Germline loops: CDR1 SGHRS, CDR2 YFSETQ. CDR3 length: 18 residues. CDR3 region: CASSPLGLAGAVTDTQYF. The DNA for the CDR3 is TGCGCCAGCAGCCCCCTCGGACTAGCGGGAGCCGTAACAGATACGCAGTATTTT.

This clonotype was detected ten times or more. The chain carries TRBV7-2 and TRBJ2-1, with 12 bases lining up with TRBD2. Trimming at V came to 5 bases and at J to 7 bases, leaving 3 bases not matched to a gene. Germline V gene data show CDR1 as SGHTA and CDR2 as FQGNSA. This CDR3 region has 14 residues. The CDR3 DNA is TGTGCCAGCAGCCCTAGCGGGAGGGGGAATGAGCAGTTCTTC. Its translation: CASSPSGRGNEQFF.

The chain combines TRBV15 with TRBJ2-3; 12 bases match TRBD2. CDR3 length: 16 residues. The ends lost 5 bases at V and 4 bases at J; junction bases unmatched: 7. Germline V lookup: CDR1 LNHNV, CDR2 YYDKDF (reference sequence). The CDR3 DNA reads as TGTGCCACCAGCGAGGAACTAGCGGGAGGATCAGATACGCAGTATTTT. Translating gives CATSEELAGGSDTQYF.

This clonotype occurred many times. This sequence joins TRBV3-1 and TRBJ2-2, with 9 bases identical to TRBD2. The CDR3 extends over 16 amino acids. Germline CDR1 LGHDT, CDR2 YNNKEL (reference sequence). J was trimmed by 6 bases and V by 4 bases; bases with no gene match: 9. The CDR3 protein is CASSLPLASGAGELFF. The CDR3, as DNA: TGTGCCAGCAGCCTCCCTTTGGCTAGCGGGGCCGGGGAGCTGTTTTTT. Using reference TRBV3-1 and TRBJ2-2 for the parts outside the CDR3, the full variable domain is DTAVSQTPKYLVTQMGNDKSIKCEQNLGHDTMYWYKQDSKKFLKIMFSYNNKELIINETVPNRFSPKSPDKAHLNLHINSLELGDSAVYFCASSLPLASGAGELFFGEGSRLTVL.

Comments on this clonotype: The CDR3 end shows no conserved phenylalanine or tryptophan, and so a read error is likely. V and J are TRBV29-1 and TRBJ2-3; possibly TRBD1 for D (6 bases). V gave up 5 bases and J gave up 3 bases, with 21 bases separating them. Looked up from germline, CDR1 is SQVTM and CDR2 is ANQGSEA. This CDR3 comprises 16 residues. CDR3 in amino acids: CSVLGSAVGATDTQYL. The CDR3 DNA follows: TGCAGCGTTTTAGGGTCTGCCGTGGGGGCTACAGATACGCAGTATCTC.

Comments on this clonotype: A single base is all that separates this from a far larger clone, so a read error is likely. The CDR3 DNA is TGTGCCGGCAGCTTAGCAGCGGGAGCCAATGAGCAGTTCTTC. Translation: CAGSLAAGANEQFF. This chain uses TRBV11-2 with TRBJ2-1; 8 bases fit TRBD2. CDR1 and CDR2 from the germline V gene are SGHAT and FQNNGV. The CDR3 has 14 residues.

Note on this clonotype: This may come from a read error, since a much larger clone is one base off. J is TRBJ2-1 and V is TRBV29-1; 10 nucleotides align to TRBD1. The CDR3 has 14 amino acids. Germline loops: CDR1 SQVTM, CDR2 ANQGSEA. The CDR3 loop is CSARTGGNVDERFF. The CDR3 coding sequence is TGCAGCGCCAGGACAGGGGGGAACGTGGATGAGCGGTTCTTC.

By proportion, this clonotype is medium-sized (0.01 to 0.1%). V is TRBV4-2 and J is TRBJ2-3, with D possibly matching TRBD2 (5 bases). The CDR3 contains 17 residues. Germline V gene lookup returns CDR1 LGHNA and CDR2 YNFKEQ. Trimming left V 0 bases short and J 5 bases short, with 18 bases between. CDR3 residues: CASSQDYGKRGGDTQYF. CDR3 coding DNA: TGTGCCAGCAGCCAAGATTACGGGAAGCGCGGTGGAGATACGCAGTATTTT.

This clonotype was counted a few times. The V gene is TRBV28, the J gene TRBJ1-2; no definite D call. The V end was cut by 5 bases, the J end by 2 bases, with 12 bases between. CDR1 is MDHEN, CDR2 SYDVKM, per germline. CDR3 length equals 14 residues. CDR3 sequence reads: CASSPRSFNYGYTF. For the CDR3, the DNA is TGTGCCAGCAGTCCCAGAAGCTTCAACTATGGCTACACCTTC.

The CDR3 loop is CASSHGGVAGAYNEQFF. In DNA, the CDR3 is TGTGCCAGTAGCCACGGGGGGGTAGCGGGAGCTTACAATGAGCAGTTCTTC. The chain recombines TRBV19 with TRBJ2-1; 9 bases line up with TRBD2. The CDR3 covers 17 residues. Losses at the gene ends were 6 bases for V and 4 bases for J; bases not matched to a gene: 13. CDR1 is LNHDA, CDR2 SQIVND, per germline (reference sequence).

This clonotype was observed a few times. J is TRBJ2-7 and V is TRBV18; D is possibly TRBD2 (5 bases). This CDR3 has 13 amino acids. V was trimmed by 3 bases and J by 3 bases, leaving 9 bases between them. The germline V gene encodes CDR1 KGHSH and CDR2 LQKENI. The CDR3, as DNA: TGTGCCAGCTCACCGCTCCGGGACTACGAGCAGTACTTC. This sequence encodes CASSPLRDYEQYF.

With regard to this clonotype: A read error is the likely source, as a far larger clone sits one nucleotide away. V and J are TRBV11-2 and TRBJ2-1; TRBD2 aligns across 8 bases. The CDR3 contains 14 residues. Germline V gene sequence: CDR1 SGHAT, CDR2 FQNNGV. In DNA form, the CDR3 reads TGTTCCAGCAGCTTAGCAGCGGGAGCCAATGAGCAGTTCTTC. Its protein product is CSSSLAAGANEQFF.

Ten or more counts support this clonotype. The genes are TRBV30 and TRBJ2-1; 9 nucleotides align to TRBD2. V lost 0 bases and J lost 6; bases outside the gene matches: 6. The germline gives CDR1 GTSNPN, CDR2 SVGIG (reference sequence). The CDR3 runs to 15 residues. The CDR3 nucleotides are TGTGCCTGGAGTGTCGGGACTAGCTCCCTCAATGAGCAGTTCTTC. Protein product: CAWSVGTSSLNEQFF.

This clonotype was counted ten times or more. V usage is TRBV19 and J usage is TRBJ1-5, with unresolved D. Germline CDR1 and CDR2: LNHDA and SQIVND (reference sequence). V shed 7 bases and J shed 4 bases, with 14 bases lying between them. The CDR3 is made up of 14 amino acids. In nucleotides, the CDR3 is TGTGCCAGTACCCCCCAGCCCCTGAATCAGCCCCAGCATTTT. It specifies CASTPQPLNQPQHF.

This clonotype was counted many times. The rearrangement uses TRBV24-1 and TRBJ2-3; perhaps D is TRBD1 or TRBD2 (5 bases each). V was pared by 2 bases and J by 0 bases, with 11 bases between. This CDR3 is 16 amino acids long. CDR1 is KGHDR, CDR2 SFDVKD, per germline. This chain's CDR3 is CATSDYRDDSTDTQYF. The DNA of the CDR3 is TGTGCCACCAGTGATTACCGGGACGATAGCACAGATACGCAGTATTTT.

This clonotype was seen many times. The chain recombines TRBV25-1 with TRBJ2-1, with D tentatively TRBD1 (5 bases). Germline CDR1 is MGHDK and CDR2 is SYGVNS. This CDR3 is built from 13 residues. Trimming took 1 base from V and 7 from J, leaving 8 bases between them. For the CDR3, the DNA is TGTGCCAGCAGTGAATGGGGCGCGAATGAGCAGTTCTTC. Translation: CASSEWGANEQFF.

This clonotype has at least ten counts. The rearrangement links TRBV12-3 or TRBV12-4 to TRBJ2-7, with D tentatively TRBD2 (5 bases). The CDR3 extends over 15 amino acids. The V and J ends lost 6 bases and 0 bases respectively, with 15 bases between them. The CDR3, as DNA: TGTGCCAGCAGACCCCGGACGGGATCCTCCTACGAGCAGTACTTC. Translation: CASRPRTGSSYEQYF.